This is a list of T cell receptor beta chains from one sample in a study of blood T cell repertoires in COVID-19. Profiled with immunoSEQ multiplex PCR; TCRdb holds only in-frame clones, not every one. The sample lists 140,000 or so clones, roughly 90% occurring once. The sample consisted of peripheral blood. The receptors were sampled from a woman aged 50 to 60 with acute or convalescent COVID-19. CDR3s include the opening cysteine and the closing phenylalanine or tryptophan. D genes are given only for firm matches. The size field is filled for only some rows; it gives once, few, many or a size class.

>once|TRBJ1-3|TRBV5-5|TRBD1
CASSIRQGAYGNTIYF
TGTGCCAGCAGCATACGACAGGGGGCGTACGGAAACACCATATATTTT
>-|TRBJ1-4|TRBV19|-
CASSKFRGLNEKLFF
TGTGCCAGTAGTAAGTTTAGGGGCCTGAATGAAAAACTGTTTTTT
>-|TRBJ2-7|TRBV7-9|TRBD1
CASSLERDSFYEQYF
TGTGCCAGCAGCTTAGAACGGGACAGCTTCTACGAGCAGTACTTC
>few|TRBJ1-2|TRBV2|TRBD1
CASSEDRIDSNYGYTF
TGTGCCAGCAGTGAGGACAGGATAGACTCTAACTATGGCTACACCTTC
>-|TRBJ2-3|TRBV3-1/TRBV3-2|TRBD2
CASSLTSLGDTQYF
TGTGCCAGCAGCCTGACTAGCCTTGGAGATACGCAGTATTTT
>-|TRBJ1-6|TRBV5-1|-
CASSRGGDSNSPLHF
TGCGCCAGCAGCCGGGGAGGTGACAGTAATTCACCCCTCCACTTT
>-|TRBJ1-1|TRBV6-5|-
CASSYTGGVAFF
TGTGCCAGCAGTTACACCGGGGGTGTTGCTTTCTTT
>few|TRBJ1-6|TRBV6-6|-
CASLGGDISPLHF
TGTGCCAGCTTGGGAGGGGACATTTCACCCCTCCACTTT
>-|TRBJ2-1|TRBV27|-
CASSPPSYNEQFF
TGTGCCAGCAGTCCTCCTTCCTACAATGAGCAGTTCTTC
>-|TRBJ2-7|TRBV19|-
CASSIDSSSYEQYF
TGTGCCAGTAGTATAGATAGTAGTTCCTACGAGCAGTACTTC
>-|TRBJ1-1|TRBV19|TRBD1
CASSRPLGTVGEAFF
TGTGCCAGTAGTAGACCTCTTGGGACAGTAGGTGAAGCTTTCTTT
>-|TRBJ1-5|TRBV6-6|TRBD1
CASSYPGQGRDQPQHF
TGTGCCAGCAGTTACCCAGGACAGGGTAGAGACCAGCCCCAGCATTTT
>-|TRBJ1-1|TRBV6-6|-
CASSYPSGLVTEAFF
TGTGCCAGCAGTTACCCGAGCGGGCTGGTCACTGAAGCTTTCTTT
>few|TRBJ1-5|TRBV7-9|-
CASSLGTPNQPQHF
TGTGCCAGCAGCCTCGGGACACCGAATCAGCCCCAGCATTTT
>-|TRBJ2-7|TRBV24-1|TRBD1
CATSDYGTGGYEQYF
TGTGCCACCAGTGATTACGGGACAGGGGGCTACGAGCAGTACTTC
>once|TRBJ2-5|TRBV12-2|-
CASRLFCGAETQYF
TGTGCAAGTCGCTTATTTTGCGGGGCGGAGACCCAGTACTTC
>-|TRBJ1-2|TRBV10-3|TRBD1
CAISGVDRAGYTF
TGTGCCATCAGTGGGGTGGACAGGGCTGGCTACACCTTC
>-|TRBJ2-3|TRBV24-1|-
CATSDLGGADTQYF
TGTGCCACCAGTGATTTGGGAGGCGCAGATACGCAGTATTTT
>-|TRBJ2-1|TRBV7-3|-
CASSLAGSYNEQFF
TGTGCCAGCAGCTTAGCGGGGAGTTACAATGAGCAGTTCTTC
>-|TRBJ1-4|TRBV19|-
CASSMVGQGSPTNEKLFF
TGTGCCAGTAGTATGGTCGGGCAGGGTAGTCCCACTAATGAAAAACTGTTTTTT
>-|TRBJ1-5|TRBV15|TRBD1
CATSREGGYRGLRQPQHF
TGTGCCACCAGCAGAGAGGGGGGGTACAGGGGGCTCCGGCAGCCCCAGCATTTT
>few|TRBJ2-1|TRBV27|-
CASSLSTAYNEQFF
TGTGCCAGCAGTTTATCGACAGCCTACAATGAGCAGTTCTTC
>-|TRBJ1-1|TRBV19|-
CASSRGTGSEAFF
TGTGCCAGTAGTAGAGGAACAGGGTCTGAAGCTTTCTTT